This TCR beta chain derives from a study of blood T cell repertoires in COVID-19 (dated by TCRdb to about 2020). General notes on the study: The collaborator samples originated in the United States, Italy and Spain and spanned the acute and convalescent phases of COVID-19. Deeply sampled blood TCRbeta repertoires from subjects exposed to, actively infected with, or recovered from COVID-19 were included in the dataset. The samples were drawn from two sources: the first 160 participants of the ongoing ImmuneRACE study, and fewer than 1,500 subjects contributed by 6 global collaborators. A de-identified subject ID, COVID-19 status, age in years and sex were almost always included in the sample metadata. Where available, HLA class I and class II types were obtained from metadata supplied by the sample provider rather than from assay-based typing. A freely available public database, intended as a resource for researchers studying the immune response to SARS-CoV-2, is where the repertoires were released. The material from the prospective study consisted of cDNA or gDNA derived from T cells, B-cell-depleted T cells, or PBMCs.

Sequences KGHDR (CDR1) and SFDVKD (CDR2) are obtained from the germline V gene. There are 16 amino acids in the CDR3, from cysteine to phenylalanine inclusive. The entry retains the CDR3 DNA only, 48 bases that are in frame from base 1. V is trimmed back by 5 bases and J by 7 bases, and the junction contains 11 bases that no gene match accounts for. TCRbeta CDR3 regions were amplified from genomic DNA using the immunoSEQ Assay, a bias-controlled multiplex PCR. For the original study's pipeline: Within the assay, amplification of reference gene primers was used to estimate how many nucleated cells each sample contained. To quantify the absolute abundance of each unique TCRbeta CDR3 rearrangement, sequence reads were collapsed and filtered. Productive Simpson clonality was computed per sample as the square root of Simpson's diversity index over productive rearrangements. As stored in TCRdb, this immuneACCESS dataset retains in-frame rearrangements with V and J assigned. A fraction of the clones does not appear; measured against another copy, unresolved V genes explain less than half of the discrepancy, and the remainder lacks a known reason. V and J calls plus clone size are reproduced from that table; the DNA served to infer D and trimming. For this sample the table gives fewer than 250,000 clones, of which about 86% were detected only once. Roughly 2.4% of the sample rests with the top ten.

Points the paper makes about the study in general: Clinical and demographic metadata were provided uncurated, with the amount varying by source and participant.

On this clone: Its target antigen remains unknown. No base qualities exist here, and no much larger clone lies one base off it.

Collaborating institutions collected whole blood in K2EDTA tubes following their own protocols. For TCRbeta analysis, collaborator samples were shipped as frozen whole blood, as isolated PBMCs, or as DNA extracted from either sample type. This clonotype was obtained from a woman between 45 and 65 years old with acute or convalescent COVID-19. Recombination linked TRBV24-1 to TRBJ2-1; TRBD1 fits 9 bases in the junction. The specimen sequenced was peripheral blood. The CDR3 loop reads CATSAPGQGSRNEQFF. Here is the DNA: TGTGCCACCAGTGCCCCAGGACAGGGGTCTCGTAATGAGCAGTTCTTC.